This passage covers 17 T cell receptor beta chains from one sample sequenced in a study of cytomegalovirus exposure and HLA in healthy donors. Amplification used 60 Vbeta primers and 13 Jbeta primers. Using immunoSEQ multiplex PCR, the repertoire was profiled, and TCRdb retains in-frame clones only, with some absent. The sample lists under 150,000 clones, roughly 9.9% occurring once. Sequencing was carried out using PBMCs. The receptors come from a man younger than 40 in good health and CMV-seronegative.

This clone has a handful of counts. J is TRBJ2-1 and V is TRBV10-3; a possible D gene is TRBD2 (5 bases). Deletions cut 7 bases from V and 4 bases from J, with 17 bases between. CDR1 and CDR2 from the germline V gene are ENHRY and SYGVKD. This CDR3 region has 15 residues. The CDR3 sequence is CAITEEVQPYNEQFF. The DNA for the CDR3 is TGTGCCATCACCGAGGAGGTACAGCCATACAATGAGCAGTTCTTC.

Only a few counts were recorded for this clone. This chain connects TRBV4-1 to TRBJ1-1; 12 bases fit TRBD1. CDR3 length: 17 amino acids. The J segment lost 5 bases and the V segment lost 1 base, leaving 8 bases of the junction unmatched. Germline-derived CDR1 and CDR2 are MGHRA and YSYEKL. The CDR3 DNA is TGCGCCAGCAGCCAAGGGATCGGGACAGGGGGCCGGACTGAAGCTTTCTTT. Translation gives CASSQGIGTGGRTEAFF.

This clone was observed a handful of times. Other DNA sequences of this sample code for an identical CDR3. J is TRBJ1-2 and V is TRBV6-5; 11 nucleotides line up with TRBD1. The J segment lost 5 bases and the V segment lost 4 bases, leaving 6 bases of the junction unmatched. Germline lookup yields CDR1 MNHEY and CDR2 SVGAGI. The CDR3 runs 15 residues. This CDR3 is CASSSGDRGIYGYTF. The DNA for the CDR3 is TGTGCCAGCAGTTCGGGGGACAGGGGGATATATGGCTACACCTTC.

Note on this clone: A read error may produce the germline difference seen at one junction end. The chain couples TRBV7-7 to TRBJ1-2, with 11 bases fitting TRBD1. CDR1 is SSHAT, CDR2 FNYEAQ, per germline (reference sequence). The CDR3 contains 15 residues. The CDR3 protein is CASSLGQGADYGYTF. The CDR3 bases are TGTGCTAGCAGCTTAGGACAGGGGGCTGACTATGGCTACACCTTC.

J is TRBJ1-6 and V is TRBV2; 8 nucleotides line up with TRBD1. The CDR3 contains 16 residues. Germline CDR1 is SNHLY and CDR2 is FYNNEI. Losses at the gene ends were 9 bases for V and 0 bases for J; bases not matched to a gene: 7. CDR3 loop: CARGTGSSSYNSPLHF. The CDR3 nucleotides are TGTGCCAGAGGGACAGGATCAAGCTCCTATAATTCACCCCTCCACTTT.

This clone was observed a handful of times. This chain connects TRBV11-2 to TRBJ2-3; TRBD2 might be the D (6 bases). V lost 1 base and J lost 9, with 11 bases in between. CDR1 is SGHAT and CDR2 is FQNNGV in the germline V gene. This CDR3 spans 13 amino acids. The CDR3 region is CASSLGGGVTQYF. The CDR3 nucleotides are TGTGCCAGCAGCTTAGGTGGCGGGGTGACGCAGTATTTT.

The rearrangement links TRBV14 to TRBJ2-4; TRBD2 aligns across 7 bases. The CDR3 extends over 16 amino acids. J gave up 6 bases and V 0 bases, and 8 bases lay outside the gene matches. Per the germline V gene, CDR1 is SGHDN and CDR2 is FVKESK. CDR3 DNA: TGTGCCAGCAGCCAAGATTCGACTAGCTTGGTAAACATTCAGTACTTC. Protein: CASSQDSTSLVNIQYF.

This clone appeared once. CDR3 nucleotide sequence: TGTGCCAGCAGTTCATTCGACAAGAATATCTACGAGCAGTACTTC. This codes for CASSSFDKNIYEQYF. The chain combines TRBV6-1 with TRBJ2-7, with D unclear. The germline V gene has CDR1 MNHNS and CDR2 SASEGT. Trimming removed 5 bases from V and 3 bases from J, with 17 bases in between. The CDR3 covers 15 residues.

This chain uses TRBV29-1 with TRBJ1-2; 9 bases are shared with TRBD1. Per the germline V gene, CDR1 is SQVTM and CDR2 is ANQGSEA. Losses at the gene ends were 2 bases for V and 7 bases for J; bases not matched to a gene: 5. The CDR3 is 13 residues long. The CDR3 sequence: CSVERGQGSGYTF. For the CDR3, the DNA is TGCAGCGTTGAAAGGGGACAGGGATCTGGCTACACCTTC.

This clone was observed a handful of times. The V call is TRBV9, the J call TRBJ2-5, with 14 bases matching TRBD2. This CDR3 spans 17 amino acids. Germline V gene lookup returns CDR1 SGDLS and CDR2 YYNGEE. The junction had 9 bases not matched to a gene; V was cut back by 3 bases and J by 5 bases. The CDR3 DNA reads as TGTGCCAGCAGCGAGGGACTAGCGGGAGCTCGACCGGAGACCCAGTACTTC. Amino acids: CASSEGLAGARPETQYF.

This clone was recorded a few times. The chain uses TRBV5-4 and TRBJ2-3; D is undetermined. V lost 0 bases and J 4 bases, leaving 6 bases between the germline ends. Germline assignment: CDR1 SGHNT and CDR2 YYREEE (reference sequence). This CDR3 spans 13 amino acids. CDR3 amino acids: CASSLVGSDTQYF. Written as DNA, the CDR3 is TGTGCCAGCAGCTTGGTCGGGTCAGATACGCAGTATTTT.

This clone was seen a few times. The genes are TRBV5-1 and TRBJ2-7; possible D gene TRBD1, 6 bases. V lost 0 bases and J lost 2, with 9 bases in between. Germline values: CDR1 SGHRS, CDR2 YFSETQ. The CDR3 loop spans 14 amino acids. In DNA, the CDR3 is TGCGCCAGCAGCTTGGAGAGGGGGACCTACGAGCAGTACTTC. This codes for CASSLERGTYEQYF.

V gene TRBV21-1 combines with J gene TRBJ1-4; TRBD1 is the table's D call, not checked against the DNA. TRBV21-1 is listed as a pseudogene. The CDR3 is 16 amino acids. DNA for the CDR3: TGTGCCAGCAGCGTCCGACAGGTTGCAACTAATGAAAAACTGTTTTTT. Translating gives CASSVRQVATNEKLFF.

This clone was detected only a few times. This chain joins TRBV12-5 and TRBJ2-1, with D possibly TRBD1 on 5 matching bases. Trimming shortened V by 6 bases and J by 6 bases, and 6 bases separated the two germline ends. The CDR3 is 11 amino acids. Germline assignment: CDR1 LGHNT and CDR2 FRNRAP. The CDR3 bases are TGTGCTAGTGGAGACAGCAATGAGCAGTTCTTC. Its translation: CASGDSNEQFF.

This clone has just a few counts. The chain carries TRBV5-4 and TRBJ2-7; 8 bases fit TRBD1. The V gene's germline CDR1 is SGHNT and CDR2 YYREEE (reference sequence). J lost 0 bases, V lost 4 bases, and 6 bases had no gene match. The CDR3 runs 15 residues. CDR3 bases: TGTGCCAGCAGCCACAGGGGGGCCAGCTCCTACGAGCAGTACTTC. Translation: CASSHRGASSYEQYF.

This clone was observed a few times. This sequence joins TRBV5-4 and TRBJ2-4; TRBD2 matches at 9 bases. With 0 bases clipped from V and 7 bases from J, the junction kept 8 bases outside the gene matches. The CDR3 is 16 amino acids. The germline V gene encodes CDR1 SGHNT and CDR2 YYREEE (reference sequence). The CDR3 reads CASSLGGTSSGNIQYF. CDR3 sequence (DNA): TGTGCCAGCAGCTTGGGGGGGACTAGCTCTGGGAACATTCAGTACTTC.

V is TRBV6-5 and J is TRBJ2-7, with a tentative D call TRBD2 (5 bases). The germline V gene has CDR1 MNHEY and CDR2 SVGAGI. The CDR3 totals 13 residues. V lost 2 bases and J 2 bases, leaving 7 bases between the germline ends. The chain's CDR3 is CASSYDGTYEQYF. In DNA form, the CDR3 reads TGTGCCAGCAGTTACGACGGGACCTACGAGCAGTACTTC.